What follows are 20 T cell receptor beta chains derived from one specimen sequenced in a study of T cells after yellow fever vaccination. Each CDR3 protein is one row after TCRdb ran MiXCR on the 5' RACE reads. The sample carries hundreds of thousands of distinct CDR3 sequences, under 20% recorded once. This specimen was PBMCs, taken before the yellow fever booster vaccination. All receptors come from a man between 18 and 29 years old who received the YFV17D yellow fever vaccine.

This clonotype was counted only a few times. The genes are TRBV7-6 and TRBJ2-6; D remains unclear. Germline lookup yields CDR1 SGHVS and CDR2 FNYEAQ. This CDR3 has 13 residues. The V gene lost 6 bases and the J gene lost 4 bases, with 7 bases spanning the gap. The CDR3 sequence: CASSHGGANVLTF. DNA for the CDR3: TGTGCCAGCAGTCATGGGGGGGCCAACGTCCTGACTTTC.

The genes are TRBV7-2 and TRBJ2-3; D may be TRBD1 (5 bases). Germline values: CDR1 SGHTA, CDR2 FQGNSA. With 7 bases removed from V and 0 bases from J, the gap between germline ends came to 17 bases. The CDR3 loop spans 16 amino acids. The DNA for the CDR3 is TGTGCCAGCACCACAGGAGAAGTTGCTAGCACAGATACGCAGTATTTT. This sequence encodes CASTTGEVASTDTQYF.

This clonotype was found a few times. In nucleotides, the CDR3 is TGTGCCAGCAGTGATGGTACAGGGGGCTTCGAGCAGTACTTC. This encodes CASSDGTGGFEQYF. V is TRBV25-1 and J is TRBJ2-7; TRBD1 agrees at 9 bases. The CDR3 has 14 amino acids. CDR1 is MGHDK, CDR2 SYGVNS, per germline. V trimming: 3 bases; J trimming: 6 bases; junction bases outside the gene matches: 6.

The chain couples TRBV7-2 to TRBJ2-5; D is possibly TRBD2 (6 bases). Germline assignment: CDR1 SGHTA and CDR2 FQGNSA. V lost 0 bases, J lost 7 bases, and 6 bases lay in between. The CDR3 covers 12 residues. This CDR3 reads CASSLARGTQYF. CDR3 DNA: TGTGCCAGCAGCTTAGCGCGGGGGACCCAGTACTTC.

The chain has TRBV7-8 and TRBJ2-5; D gene uncertain. The CDR3 extends over 12 amino acids. Deletions cut 2 bases from V and 14 bases from J, with 15 bases between. Germline lookup yields CDR1 SGHVS and CDR2 FQNEAQ. The CDR3 DNA is TGTGCCAGCAGCTTATCGCGAGAGACGCACTACTTC. It yields the protein CASSLSRETHYF. Full variable domain (missing parts from reference TRBV7-8 and TRBJ2-5): GAGVSQSPRYKVAKRGQDVALRCDPISGHVSLFWYQQALGQGPEFLTYFQNEAQLDKSGLPSDRFFAERPEGSVSTLKIQRTQQEDSAVYLCASSLSRETHYFGPGTRLLVL.

This clonotype was counted between two and nine times. The chain combines TRBV2 with TRBJ2-5; 12 bases match TRBD2. Unmatched junction bases numbered 6, after V lost 7 bases and J lost 6 bases. This CDR3 is built from 14 residues. Germline values: CDR1 SNHLY, CDR2 FYNNEI. Here the CDR3 reads CASTQTSGGKTQYF. The CDR3 bases are TGTGCCAGCACCCAGACTAGCGGGGGAAAGACCCAGTACTTC.

This clonotype was observed a few times. The genes are TRBV12-3 or TRBV12-4 and TRBJ2-1, with TRBD1 matching 9 bases. The length of the CDR3 is 15 residues. The V and J ends lost 8 bases and 9 bases, in that order; junction bases with no gene match: 14. CDR3 region: CASSTGTGFSGEQFF. For the CDR3, the DNA is TGTGCCAGCTCCACCGGGACAGGGTTTTCCGGTGAGCAGTTCTTC.

The chain carries TRBV10-3 and TRBJ2-1; 11 positions match TRBD1. This CDR3 comprises 12 residues. Germline loops: CDR1 ENHRY, CDR2 SYGVKD. V dropped 11 bases and J dropped 9; count of bases not matched to a gene: 6. The CDR3 spells CACGTGGGEQFF. CDR3 coding DNA: TGTGCCTGCGGGACAGGGGGGGGTGAGCAGTTCTTC.

This clonotype was counted ten times or more. This chain joins TRBV7-3 and TRBJ1-1, with D possibly matching TRBD1 (6 bases). V lost 9 bases and J lost 1, with 15 bases in between. The CDR3 has 14 residues. The germline CDR1 and CDR2 sequences are SGHTA and FQGTGA. The CDR3 nucleotides read TGTGCCAGTGCCCCGGGGGCCGGGAACACTGAAGCTTTCTTT. Its translation: CASAPGAGNTEAFF.

This chain links TRBV20-1 with TRBJ1-4; 7 bases are a match to TRBD1. V lost 4 bases to trimming and J lost 7 bases; unmatched junction nucleotides: 12. The CDR3 spans 15 residues. Germline V CDR1 and CDR2: DFQATT, SNEGSKA (reference sequence). This chain's CDR3 is CSATRGGSLSEKLFF. The CDR3, as DNA: TGCAGTGCTACCCGAGGGGGCTCCCTCTCTGAAAAACTGTTTTTT.

The rearrangement uses TRBV10-1 and TRBJ2-3; 11 bases are a match to TRBD2. J was trimmed by 1 base and V by 7 bases; bases with no gene match: 13. The CDR3 loop spans 18 amino acids. Germline CDR1 reads WNHNN; CDR2 reads SYGVQD (reference sequence). The DNA of the CDR3 is TGCGCCAGCATCCCGAGGCTAGCGGGGGGCGTCTGCACAGATACGCAGTATTTT. Translation gives CASIPRLAGGVCTDTQYF.

The chain has TRBV10-2 and TRBJ2-1; D unclear. There are 14 residues in the CDR3. CDR1 and CDR2 from the germline V gene are WSHSY and SAAADI. The ends were cut back, 6 bases at V and 0 bases at J, with 9 bases in the middle. This CDR3 is CASSSGPSYNEQFF. The CDR3 DNA reads as TGCGCCAGCAGCAGTGGCCCCTCCTACAATGAGCAGTTCTTC.

This clonotype turned up a few times. The chain has TRBV6-6 and TRBJ1-4; 7 nucleotides agree with TRBD1. Germline V gene sequence: CDR1 MNHNY, CDR2 SVGAGI (reference sequence). This CDR3 has 14 amino acids. The trim removed 7 bases at V and 8 bases at J, leaving 10 bases unmatched. The CDR3 DNA follows: TGTGCCAGCACACAAACAGGGGAAGGAGAAAAACTGTTTTTT. This gives the protein CASTQTGEGEKLFF.

This clonotype has just a few counts. The chain links TRBV7-9 to TRBJ2-1, with 13 positions matching TRBD2. The V gene's germline CDR1 is SEHNR and CDR2 FQNEAQ (reference sequence). The CDR3 extends over 15 amino acids. Trimming took 4 bases from V and 5 from J; bases not matched to a gene: 2. The CDR3 is CASSSTSGGDNEQFF. DNA for the CDR3: TGTGCCAGCAGCTCCACTAGCGGGGGGGACAATGAGCAGTTCTTC.

This clonotype was counted only a few times. The genes are TRBV2 and TRBJ1-1; D remains unclear. This CDR3 is 13 amino acids long. V was shortened by 5 bases and J by 3 bases, with 10 bases between the two germline ends. The germline gives CDR1 SNHLY, CDR2 FYNNEI. The CDR3, as DNA: TGTGCCAGCAGTTCAGAGTCATACACTGAAGCTTTCTTT. Amino acids: CASSSESYTEAFF.

V is TRBV7-9 and J is TRBJ2-4; D not resolved. With 5 bases removed from V and 3 bases from J, the gap between germline ends came to 8 bases. The CDR3 runs to 13 residues. CDR1 is SEHNR, CDR2 FQNEAQ, per germline (reference sequence). The CDR3 sequence: CASSPPDKNIQYF. The DNA for the CDR3 is TGTGCCAGCAGCCCGCCGGACAAAAACATTCAGTACTTC.

The J gene is TRBJ2-5, the V gene TRBV7-2, with 11 bases identical to TRBD2. The germline V gene has CDR1 SGHTA and CDR2 FQGNSA. This CDR3 contains 15 residues. J lost 2 bases, V lost 5 bases, and 4 bases had no gene match. The CDR3 DNA reads TGTGCCAGCAGCACGATAGCGGGGGGGCAAGAGACCCAGTACTTC. It codes for CASSTIAGGQETQYF.

This clonotype was seen a few times. The rearrangement links TRBV20-1 to TRBJ1-2, with TRBD1 matching over 8 bases. The CDR3 loop spans 13 amino acids. Per the germline V gene, CDR1 is DFQATT and CDR2 is SNEGSKA (reference sequence). Losses at the gene ends were 3 bases for V and 7 bases for J; bases not matched to a gene: 7. CDR3 loop: CSARDTGGIGYTF. CDR3 coding DNA: TGCAGTGCTAGGGACACAGGGGGAATTGGCTACACCTTC.

This clonotype appeared many times. The chain couples TRBV7-2 to TRBJ1-1, with 8 bases aligning to TRBD1. The ends lost 8 bases at V and 11 bases at J; junction bases unmatched: 13. From germline, CDR1 is SGHTA and CDR2 FQGNSA. The CDR3 is 13 amino acids. CDR3 residues: CASEQGGNPVAFF. The CDR3 DNA reads as TGTGCCAGCGAACAGGGGGGAAATCCGGTCGCTTTCTTT.

The chain employs TRBV12-3 or TRBV12-4 and TRBJ2-3; 13 bases line up with TRBD2. V lost 5 bases to trimming and J lost 8 bases; unmatched junction nucleotides: 4. This CDR3 contains 14 residues. The CDR3 DNA sequence: TGTGCCAGCAGTCCGACTAGCGGGGGGTCTACGCAGTATTTT. Protein: CASSPTSGGSTQYF.